The clone carrying this TCR beta chain was counted a few times. Antigen specificity is unknown. This entry comes from a study of T cell repertoires in cytomegalovirus infection. Background on the study: From public TCR beta signatures came an indication of both CMV infection and matching HLA type. General study results and limits: Cumulated frequencies of public TCR beta families served to identify carriers of CMV plus the relevant HLA. Clonotype analysis showed dominance of the ex vivo response by HLA-C-restricted CMV-specific TCR beta clonotypes.

TCRdb itself ran the reads through MiXCR, one entry per CDR3 protein. The sample records some 390,000 distinct CDR3 sequences, about a sixth being singletons. This CDR3 contains 15 residues. Trimming took off 6 bases at V and 2 bases at J, with 17 bases between the two ends. Germline values: CDR1 SGHVS, CDR2 FNYEAQ. Sequencing was carried out using PBMCs. This TCR derives from a human donor in good health (CMV status not recorded). Some clones in this sample may be carry-over from other donors' samples. V usage is TRBV7-6 and J usage is TRBJ2-7; perhaps TRBD1 as D (6 bases). The CDR3 DNA reads TGTGCCAGCAGTCGCACATCACAGGGACCCTACGAGCAGTACTTC. Its protein product is CASSRTSQGPYEQYF.